The 25 T cell receptor beta chains given below trace back to one sample, sequenced in a study of long-term antiretroviral therapy in people with HIV. Version v3.0 of the immunoSEQ assay was performed at survey level. Method: immunoSEQ multiplex PCR; TCRdb's copy keeps in-frame clones and lacks some. The table records tens of thousands of clones, about 91% of them present only once. The sequenced sample was unsorted PBMCs, obtained 4.4 years after starting antiretroviral therapy. The receptors derive from a woman aged 50 to 60 with HIV.

The chain joins TRBV2 to TRBJ2-7, with 10 bases identical to TRBD1. The V segment lost 7 bases and the J segment 7 bases; nucleotides outside the gene matches: 7. CDR3 length: 13 amino acids. CDR1 SNHLY and CDR2 FYNNEI come from the germline V gene. In nucleotides, the CDR3 is TGTGCCAGCAAGGGGACAGGGGCAGATGAGCAGTACTTC. As protein: CASKGTGADEQYF.

This chain connects TRBV19 to TRBJ2-5; 9 bases match TRBD1. With 7 bases clipped from V and 4 bases from J, the junction kept 10 bases outside the gene matches. This CDR3 region has 15 residues. Germline V gives CDR1 LNHDA, CDR2 SQIVND (reference sequence). CDR3 amino acids: CASTAMTGGIETQYF. The CDR3 nucleotides read TGTGCCAGTACTGCAATGACAGGGGGTATAGAGACCCAGTACTTC.

The rearrangement uses TRBV5-1 and TRBJ2-1, with TRBD1 matching 12 bases. The V gene end was trimmed by 7 bases and the J gene end by 4 bases; junction bases not matched to a gene: 12. Germline V CDR1 and CDR2: SGHRS, YFSETQ. This CDR3 has 17 residues. CDR3 in DNA: TGCGCCAGCGGGGGTCCTGGGACAGGGGGCGTTTACAATGAGCAGTTCTTC. It is translated as CASGGPGTGGVYNEQFF.

Here the CDR3 DNA reads TGTGCCACCAGAGCCGGGACAGGCTATAATTCACCCCTCCACTTT. Its translation: CATRAGTGYNSPLHF. The rearrangement links TRBV15 to TRBJ1-6; TRBD1 matches at 8 bases. The CDR3 is made up of 15 amino acids. V shed 6 bases and J 3 bases; nucleotides not matched to a gene: 4. Germline V gene sequence: CDR1 LNHNV, CDR2 YYDKDF (reference sequence).

The rearrangement links TRBV2 to TRBJ1-1; D remains ambiguous. The CDR3 totals 13 residues. CDR1 is SNHLY, CDR2 FYNNEI, per germline. V shed 6 bases and J shed 4 bases, with 12 bases lying between them. The CDR3 DNA follows: TGTGCCAGCAGGGGTGAAGCTCGCACTGAAGCTTTCTTT. It is translated as CASRGEARTEAFF. The entire variable domain, with the rest obtained from reference TRBV2 and TRBJ1-1, is as follows: EPEVTQTPSHQVTQMGQEVILRCVPISNHLYFYWYRQILGQKVEFLVSFYNNEISEKSEIFDDQFSVERPDGSNFTLKIRSTKLEDSAMYFCASRGEARTEAFFGQGTRLTVV.

The CDR3 region is CASSPSAGGGYTF. The CDR3 DNA follows: TGTGCCAGTAGTCCCTCGGCAGGGGGAGGCTACACCTTC. The chain couples TRBV19 to TRBJ1-2; the match to TRBD1 covers 7 bases. Germline lookup yields CDR1 LNHDA and CDR2 SQIVND (reference sequence). V shed 5 bases, J shed 8 bases, and the junction held 8 bases outside the gene matches. The CDR3 has 13 residues.

V gene TRBV7-9 combines with J gene TRBJ2-7; 7 bases align to TRBD1. The CDR3 runs 13 residues. The J segment lost 3 bases and the V segment lost 3 bases, leaving 2 bases of the junction unmatched. Germline CDR1 and CDR2: SEHNR and FQNEAQ (reference sequence). The CDR3 here is CASSFPGGYEQYF. The DNA for the CDR3 is TGTGCCAGCAGCTTTCCAGGGGGCTACGAGCAGTACTTC. Full variable domain (remainder filled in from reference TRBV7-9 and TRBJ2-7): DTGVSQNPRHKITKRGQNVTFRCDPISEHNRLYWYRQTLGQGPEFLTYFQNEAQLEKSRLLSDRFSAERPKGSFSTLEIQRTEQGDSAMYLCASSFPGGYEQYFGPGTRLTVT.

This chain connects TRBV5-4 to TRBJ1-1; TRBD1 matches at 7 bases. Germline V gene lookup returns CDR1 SGHNT and CDR2 YYREEE (reference sequence). CDR3 length: 15 amino acids. Germline trimming cut 4 bases from V and 3 bases from J; bases unmatched to any gene: 9. CDR3 loop: CASSMKTGRDTEAFF. The CDR3 coding sequence is TGTGCCAGCAGCATGAAGACAGGGAGGGACACTGAAGCTTTCTTT.

This chain links TRBV28 with TRBJ1-5; 7 positions match TRBD1. The germline V gene has CDR1 MDHEN and CDR2 SYDVKM. The V segment lost 7 bases and the J segment 2 bases; nucleotides outside the gene matches: 11. The CDR3 totals 16 residues. The CDR3 here is CASNSRQGLGNQPQHF. CDR3 coding DNA: TGTGCCAGCAATTCTAGACAGGGTCTAGGCAATCAGCCCCAGCATTTT.

The V call is TRBV5-1, the J call TRBJ2-1; tentatively, D is TRBD2 (6 bases). Between the trimmed V and J ends, which lost 5 bases and 0 bases, there was a span of 18 bases. There are 17 residues in the CDR3. Germline values: CDR1 SGHRS, CDR2 YFSETQ. The CDR3 spells CASSSNTAGSSYNEQFF. CDR3 DNA: TGCGCCAGCAGTTCTAATACGGCGGGGAGCTCCTACAATGAGCAGTTCTTC.

The V call is TRBV25-1, the J call TRBJ2-1, with D uncertain. This CDR3 comprises 11 residues. From germline, CDR1 is MGHDK and CDR2 SYGVNS. Trimming took 5 bases from V and 10 from J, leaving 9 bases between them. The CDR3 DNA follows: TGTGCCAGCAGTAAGTTCGGGGAGCAGTTCTTC. This encodes CASSKFGEQFF.

The V gene is TRBV14, the J gene TRBJ2-5; D perhaps matches TRBD1 (6 bases). The V end was cut by 1 base, the J end by 5 bases, with 14 bases between. The CDR3 spans 15 residues. In germline, CDR1 is SGHDN, CDR2 FVKESK. The CDR3 DNA follows: TGTGCCAGCAGCCAAGCTTCAGGGGCTGTGGAGACCCAGTACTTC. Protein: CASSQASGAVETQYF.

The chain couples TRBV10-3 to TRBJ2-2; 7 positions match TRBD2. After removal of 6 bases from V and 6 bases from J, the junction contained 1 base not matched to a gene. The length of the CDR3 is 12 residues. Germline-derived CDR1 and CDR2 are ENHRY and SYGVKD. CDR3 loop: CAIRAGAGELFF. The DNA of the CDR3 is TGTGCCATCAGGGCGGGGGCCGGGGAGCTGTTTTTT.

With respect to this clone: At one end, the junction sequence differs from germline, possibly due to a read error. The chain recombines TRBV7-7 with TRBJ2-2; 9 bases are a match to TRBD1. The germline V gene encodes CDR1 SSHAT and CDR2 FNYEAQ (reference sequence). The CDR3 spans 16 residues. The CDR3 region has the DNA TGTGCTAGCAGCCCGGGGGTGGGACAGGGCACCGGGGAGCTGTTTTTT. Its protein product is CASSPGVGQGTGELFF.

This clone was found a few times. V is TRBV5-8 and J is TRBJ2-5, with 9 bases aligning to TRBD2. Trimming removed 2 bases from V and 2 bases from J; junction bases left unmatched: 7. There are 16 residues in the CDR3. The germline V gene encodes CDR1 SGHTS and CDR2 YDEGEE. CDR3 in amino acids: CASSFRVAGVQETQYF. CDR3 DNA sequence: TGTGCCAGCAGCTTCAGGGTAGCGGGGGTGCAAGAGACCCAGTACTTC.

This rearrangement joins TRBV7-8 to TRBJ1-1, with no clear D. The CDR3 loop spans 14 amino acids. From germline, CDR1 is SGHVS and CDR2 FQNEAQ. The V and J ends lost 5 bases and 8 bases respectively, with 18 bases between them. For the CDR3, the DNA is TGTGCCAGCAGCCCTCCGATGGGTTTTAAAGAAGCTTTCTTT. Amino acids: CASSPPMGFKEAFF.

This chain uses TRBV7-9 with TRBJ1-1; TRBD1 matches at 11 bases. The CDR3 totals 17 residues. The junction had 9 bases not matched to a gene; V was cut back by 2 bases and J by 4 bases. Germline V gives CDR1 SEHNR, CDR2 FQNEAQ (reference sequence). DNA for the CDR3: TGTGCCAGCAGCTTAATCCCGGGACAGGGGGAGGGCACTGAAGCTTTCTTT. Residues: CASSLIPGQGEGTEAFF.

The V and J genes are TRBV15 and TRBJ2-3, with TRBD2 identical over 10 bases. CDR3 length: 18 residues. V gave up 2 bases and J gave up 0 bases; unmatched junction bases: 8. The germline gives CDR1 LNHNV, CDR2 YYDKDF (reference sequence). This CDR3 reads CATSRTSGTPSSTDTQYF. The CDR3 DNA follows: TGTGCCACCAGCAGAACTAGCGGGACACCCTCTAGCACAGATACGCAGTATTTT.

The rearrangement links TRBV10-3 to TRBJ2-1; weak D call: TRBD2 (5 bases). Trimming removed 4 bases at V and 8 bases at J, with 21 bases between. Germline assignment: CDR1 ENHRY and CDR2 SYGVKD. The CDR3 sequence is 16 residues long. As DNA, the CDR3 is TGTGCCATCAGTGGTCGCCGGGAAACAACGGTCGATGAGCAGTTCTTC. It yields the protein CAISGRRETTVDEQFF.

The chain carries TRBV2 and TRBJ2-7, with 7 positions matching TRBD2. The CDR3 spans 14 residues. The V gene end was trimmed by 3 bases and the J gene end by 3 bases; junction bases not matched to a gene: 5. The germline gives CDR1 SNHLY, CDR2 FYNNEI. Here the CDR3 reads CASSEGRDRYEQYF. CDR3 nucleotides: TGTGCCAGCAGTGAGGGGAGGGACCGCTACGAGCAGTACTTC.

The rearrangement uses TRBV13 and TRBJ1-2; maybe TRBD1 (6 bases). V gave up 5 bases and J gave up 0 bases, with 19 bases separating them. Germline V gene lookup returns CDR1 PRHDT and CDR2 FYEKMQ (reference sequence). There are 17 residues in the CDR3. The CDR3 protein is CASSGTPPDSPNYGYTF. The DNA of the CDR3 is TGTGCCAGCAGCGGTACCCCACCGGACAGTCCTAACTATGGCTACACCTTC.

The chain recombines TRBV11-2 with TRBJ1-1; D gene unclear. The CDR3 length is 13 residues. In germline, CDR1 is SGHAT, CDR2 FQNNGV. V shed 0 bases and J shed 5 bases, with 7 bases lying between them. DNA for the CDR3: TGTGCCAGCAGCTTAGACCGGGATACTGAAGCTTTCTTT. Residues: CASSLDRDTEAFF.

The chain employs TRBV6-7 and TRBJ2-7; D not certain. Being an ORF, TRBV6-7 has a function that is uncertain. Between the trimmed V and J ends, which lost 3 bases and 4 bases, there was a span of 16 bases. The CDR3 is 15 amino acids. CDR3 in DNA: TGTGCCAGCAGTTATGCATCAAGGGATTCGTACGAGCAGTACTTC. Encoded protein: CASSYASRDSYEQYF.

Only one count was recorded for this clone. V and J are TRBV7-8 and TRBJ1-1; D is unresolved. Germline lookup yields CDR1 SGHVS and CDR2 FQNEAQ. V dropped 6 bases and J dropped 2 bases, with 4 bases sitting between them. The CDR3 runs to 11 residues. In DNA, the CDR3 is TGTGCCAGCAGTCTAAACACTGAAGCTTTCTTT. It is translated as CASSLNTEAFF.

This sequence joins TRBV6-1 and TRBJ1-1, with D unresolved. V lost 8 bases and J lost 4, with 8 bases in between. The CDR3 covers 11 residues. Per germline, CDR1 MNHNS and CDR2 SASEGT. The CDR3 DNA is TGTGCCAGCCCGACGGCCACTGAAGCTTTCTTT. Translated: CASPTATEAFF.